This TCR beta chain is drawn from a study of cytomegalovirus exposure and HLA in healthy donors (dated by TCRdb to about 2017). Notes on the research overall: An earlier analysis of 587 of the donors reported 250 to 300 Gb of sequence data and 100 million to 140 million unique TCR beta sequences from 150 million to 200 million T cells. Using immunosequencing, the study profiled T cell repertoires from fewer than 850 subjects and related those repertoires to cytomegalovirus serostatus. A later genetic analysis took genome-wide SNP genotypes for about 55% of the roughly 670 donors and used that subset as a discovery cohort. To predict cytomegalovirus infection status, the study combined high-throughput TCR immunosequencing, statistical association of individual TCRs with disease status, and machine learning. In an earlier analysis of roughly 580 of the donors, high-throughput TCR beta sequencing was used to judge whether each TCR beta V gene segment behaved as functional or pseudogenic. The number of typed donors differed by locus: roughly 629-640 for A, B, C, DRB1 and DQB1; roughly 510 for DQA1; around 580 for DPA1; and some 430 for DPB1. In the later analysis, no new phenotypic data were used to find candidate immune exposures; instead, reliance was placed on TCR beta sequences and their occurrence across donors. Donor age, sex, ethnicity and CMV serostatus were collected together with the repertoire data. Roughly 5 DR-DQ haplotypes were handled as single units for association and clustering, since linkage in the cohort was strong. HLA typing included class I and class II loci at four-digit resolution. Every discovery cohort repertoire had been produced on one sequencing platform. Among the roughly 400 genotyped donors, around 81% belonged to the genetic ancestry cluster associated with self-reported Caucasian donors. To study patterns of TCR occurrence, a later analysis re-analyzed previously published TCR beta repertoires from 500 to 850 donors and added high-resolution HLA genotyping. Besides the first cohort of 500 to 700 subjects, a separate validation cohort made up of over 95 different subjects was used. The study aimed to test whether cataloging public T cell receptors could reveal signatures of past pathogen exposure. On average, 235,054 unique TCR beta nucleotide sequences were sequenced per donor among a few hundred genotyped donors of the cohort, with roughly 18% of those sequences being non-productive. An early release covering 500 to 750 HLA-typed donors comprised 300 to 350 gigabases of sequencing data and some 79 million unique TCR sequences.

About this clone: This receptor's antigen is unknown. No per-base quality is available; no much larger clone lies one base away.

The cohort consisted of 600 or so healthy bone marrow donors. All cohort members were sampled while nominally healthy, although unrecorded immune exposures were likely present. The donor was CMV seropositive and was included in the group of almost 300 seropositive cohort members. A peripheral blood sample was provided by each donor, and peripheral blood mononuclear cells were used for TCR beta sequencing. Genomic DNA was extracted from the blood cell samples with the Qiagen DNeasy Blood Extraction Kit. For this chain, trimming is 5 bases at the V end and 4 bases at the J end, and the number of junction bases without a gene match is 10. The CDR3 runs 16 amino acids, cysteine and phenylalanine included. Only the CDR3 region is kept as DNA, spanning 48 bases read in frame from base 1. CDR1 SGHRS and CDR2 YFSETQ were looked up in the germline V gene. Study-wide conclusions, independent of this receptor: The earlier analysis of approximately 540 of the donors excluded 15 to 20 rarely observed V segments, including chromosome 9 orphons, because counts were too low. Because some donors lacked HLA typing at each locus, the association tests relied only on the typed subset. Across donors, most TCR sequences were observed very rarely, whereas some public TCRs were present in many individuals. In a later analysis, 16,951 TCR beta sequences were associated with specific HLA alleles at a false discovery rate of 0.05. Correlated functional status among segregating V segments might reflect linkage disequilibrium, but an unknown experimental factor could not be ruled out. A later genetic analysis associated a missense DCLRE1C variant with V-gene and J-gene trimming of TCR beta chains, and an independent cohort replicated the association. In an earlier analysis of 450 to 750 of the donors, most TCR beta V segments appeared in productive rearrangements about 90% or about 30% of the time, broadly matching IMGT annotations. According to a later analysis, most CMV-associated TCR beta chains appeared to be HLA-restricted, and the HLA associations seemed to be driven largely by CMV exposure. A later analysis found that TCR association rates varied across HLA loci, with DRB1 alleles showing the most associated TCRs and HLA-C alleles the fewest. The only immune exposure information available for the cohort was CMV serostatus. Some IMGT-functional V segments, including TRBV6-2 and TRBV6-3, could not be told apart with the 87-base-pair reads, so those segments were excluded. When HLA alleles, especially DR and DQ, strongly co-occurred, attributing TCR associations to individual alleles was difficult. A later analysis found that HLA-associated TCR beta chains were more clonally expanded and had lower generation probabilities than equally common non-associated chains. The authors suggested that the approach could potentially be extended to other disease states and immunological phenotypes. The classifier was reported to diagnose cytomegalovirus status with high specificity and sensitivity in both the original and validation cohorts. Sequencing depth was assumed to be roughly uniform across donors in the presence/absence analyses, though that assumption may not hold. A few of the identified cytomegalovirus-associated TCR beta chains were confirmed in vitro to be specific for cytomegalovirus antigens. A further reported finding was that TCR beta sequences accurately predicted the HLA-A and HLA-B alleles for most subjects in the first cohort. A group of highly shared sequence variants was considered likely to be a technical artifact of the sequencing pipeline. Several of the top co-occurrence clusters appeared to be linked to parvovirus B19, influenza, CMV and Epstein-Barr virus, according to a later analysis. Only TCR beta chains were sequenced in this cohort, and the absence of alpha or paired-chain data limited detectable features. The study listed approximately 150 TCR beta chains as associated with cytomegalovirus. A later genetic analysis reported fewer N-insertions in productive TCRs among donors in an Asian-associated ancestry cluster than the roughly 720-donor mean.

The library was made by the immunoSEQ multiplex PCR assay. For the multiplex PCR, a mixture combining 60 forward primers for TCR Vbeta segments and 13 reverse primers for TCR Jbeta segments was used. The CDR3 region of rearranged TCR beta genes was amplified from genomic DNA with a multiplex PCR assay. On the Illumina HiSeq System, the amplified TCR beta libraries were sequenced as 87-base-pair reads. For the original study's pipeline: In a later analysis, about 80 million unique TCR beta chains were counted across the approximately 640 repertoires, and roughly 10 million of these chains were shared by at least two donors. To remove PCR and sequencing errors, raw reads were error-corrected and collapsed into unique sequences using a nearest-neighbor algorithm that merged closely related sequences. To assign V, D and J gene segments, CDR3 sequences were aligned to IMGT reference sequences. For a sequence to be retained, a match of at least six nucleotides to both a V gene segment and a J gene segment was required. A rearrangement was called productive if the CDR3 had no stop codons and remained in frame with V and J, and every other rearrangement was called non-productive. Following IMGT convention, CDR3 was defined as the stretch from the second conserved V-encoded cysteine up to the conserved J-encoded phenylalanine. Sequences without an unambiguous match to a single V gene segment were excluded from the earlier analysis of several hundred of the donors. An earlier analysis of just under 600 of the donors called V segments functional above 56.7% productive rearrangements and segregating when the between-donor standard deviation exceeded 5%. A statistical classification framework was built for diagnosing cytomegalovirus status from the catalog of TCR beta chain sequences. A later analysis assigned V and J genes by comparing TCR nucleotide sequences with IMGT/GENE-DB human TR gene sequences. A later analysis assigned CDR3 sequences and most-parsimonious VDJ recombination scenarios with the TCRdist pipeline. In a later analysis, every TCR beta chain was defined by the combination of its CDR3 amino acid sequence and its V-gene family, and reads without a unique V-gene family were dropped. In a later analysis, a few hundred highly shared, low-generation-probability nucleotide sequences were removed to address suspected cross-contamination and a sequencing artifact. In a later analysis, a clonal expansion index for each public chain was calculated from normalized within-repertoire ranks of inferred template counts. A later analysis computed generation probabilities with a VDJ recombination model fitted to out-of-frame rearrangements, and checked the results against IGoR. In a later analysis, hypergeometric tests were used to score TCR-TCR, TCR-HLA and TCR-CMV co-occurrence, with a repertoire-size bias correction applied to TCR pairs. In a later analysis, false discovery rates were estimated by permuting HLA or CMV assignments 20 times. In a later analysis, co-occurring TCRs were grouped using DBSCAN, with TCRdist sequence similarity added in when clustering inside HLA-allele-positive subsets. Co-occurrence clustering excluded repertoires with fewer than 30,000 or more than 120,000 public chains, plus five with anomalous nucleotide sharing. In TCRdb, the immuneACCESS table is reduced to in-frame sequences with V and J assigned. These tables do not hold every clone; where another copy was compared, an unresolved V gene accounts for under half, and the others remain unexplained. The V and J calls and clone size were taken over from that table, and D and trimming were inferred from the DNA. The sample profile shows 60,000 to 95,000 clones; 78% of them were found once. The ten top clones hold around 8.9% of the sample.

The sequence is built from TRBV5-1 and TRBJ2-3, and 10 junction bases match TRBD2. This receptor was taken from a middle-aged woman in good health and CMV-seropositive. Material: PBMCs. The nucleotide sequence reads as follows: TGCGCCAGCAGGAAAGGAGGACTAGCGGCTTCAGATACGCAGTATTTT. This encodes CASRKGGLAASDTQYF.